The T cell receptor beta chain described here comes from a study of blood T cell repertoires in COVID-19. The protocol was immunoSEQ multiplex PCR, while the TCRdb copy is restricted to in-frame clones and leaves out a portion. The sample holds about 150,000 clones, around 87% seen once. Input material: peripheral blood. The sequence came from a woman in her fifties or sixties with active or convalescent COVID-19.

Written as DNA, the CDR3 is TGTGCCAGCAGTTACTCTAGGACTAGCGGGGGGTACGATGAGCAGTTCTTC. As protein: CASSYSRTSGGYDEQFF. This chain uses TRBV6-2 or TRBV6-3 with TRBJ2-1; TRBD2 matches at 14 bases. V lost 0 bases to trimming and J lost 8 bases; unmatched junction nucleotides: 6. This CDR3 has 17 amino acids. CDR1 and CDR2 (germline): MNHEY, SVGEGT.